Each of the 15 T cell receptor beta chains below was sequenced from the same sample in a study of shared clonotypes between healthy human individuals. Naive-designated CD8 cells lacked CD45RO, were positively enriched for CCR7, and omitted terminally differentiated effector memory CD45RA+ cells. The repertoire was sequenced with immunoSEQ multiplex PCR; TCRdb's copy has only in-frame clones and lacks some. Of about 2.1 million clones in the sample, about 94% are singletons; the top ten hold over 1.5%. The sequencing sample was made of naive CD8+ T cells from PBMCs. These receptors were obtained from a man younger than 35 in good health. Some clones in this sample may be carry-over from other donors' samples.

The chain couples TRBV5-6 to TRBJ2-2; 8 nucleotides agree with TRBD2. V shed 4 bases and J 7 bases; nucleotides not matched to a gene: 12. This CDR3 has 16 amino acids. CDR1 and CDR2 from the germline V gene are SGHDT and YYEEEE. As DNA, the CDR3 is TGTGCCAGCAGCCCCGGGAGCGGGAGTCGTGTCGGGGAGCTGTTTTTT. Protein: CASSPGSGSRVGELFF.

CDR3 in amino acids: CAWSPQGYGYTF. In DNA, the CDR3 is TGTGCCTGGAGCCCACAGGGATATGGCTACACCTTC. The V call is TRBV30, the J call TRBJ1-2; D is perhaps TRBD1 (6 bases). Germline CDR1 and CDR2: GTSNPN and SVGIG (reference sequence). Trimming left V 3 bases short and J 5 bases short, with 10 bases between. The CDR3 covers 12 residues.

This clone has a single count. V is TRBV4-1 and J is TRBJ2-5; D is tentatively TRBD1 or TRBD2 (6 bases each). The V end lost 3 bases, the J end lost 2 bases, and 10 bases lay between the germline ends. The germline gives CDR1 MGHRA, CDR2 YSYEKL. The CDR3 has 14 amino acids. The chain's CDR3 is CASSQRDIQETQYF. The CDR3 DNA is TGCGCCAGCAGCCAGCGGGACATACAAGAGACCCAGTACTTC.

This chain joins TRBV27 and TRBJ2-7; tentatively, D is TRBD2 (6 bases). The V end was cut by 6 bases, the J end by 3 bases, with 18 bases between. Germline V CDR1 and CDR2: MNHEY, SMNVEV (reference sequence). This CDR3 spans 15 amino acids. CDR3 sequence reads: CASRMGGSGLYEQYF. DNA of the CDR3: TGTGCCAGCAGAATGGGTGGTAGCGGCCTCTACGAGCAGTACTTC.

The chain carries TRBV7-9 and TRBJ1-2, with TRBD1 matching over 8 bases. V lost 3 bases and J lost 6; bases outside the gene matches: 9. Germline CDR1 reads SEHNR; CDR2 reads FQNEAQ (reference sequence). The CDR3 covers 15 residues. CDR3 loop: CASSFGGQGKDGYTF. In DNA form, the CDR3 reads TGTGCCAGCAGCTTCGGCGGACAGGGAAAGGATGGCTACACCTTC.

This clone was observed once. V usage is TRBV6-6 and J usage is TRBJ2-7; 12 bases fit TRBD2. Looked up from germline, CDR1 is MNHNY and CDR2 is SVGAGI (reference sequence). The CDR3 has 15 residues. V trimming: 5 bases; J trimming: 4 bases; junction bases outside the gene matches: 6. In DNA, the CDR3 is TGTGCCAGCAGTGTCCTAGCGGGAGGGTTTTACGAGCAGTACTTC. Amino acid sequence: CASSVLAGGFYEQYF.

This chain uses TRBV25-1 with TRBJ2-7; D is perhaps TRBD2 (5 bases). This CDR3 spans 15 amino acids. Germline V gene lookup returns CDR1 MGHDK and CDR2 SYGVNS. V was shortened by 7 bases and J by 7 bases, with 23 bases between the two germline ends. The CDR3 nucleotides are TGTGCCAGCAACTCACCGGGGAAGGCGGTCCGGGAGCAGTACTTC. Amino acids: CASNSPGKAVREQYF.

CDR3 loop: CASKGGPDTQYF. The DNA for the CDR3 is TGTGCCAGTAAAGGAGGGCCAGATACGCAGTATTTT. The chain joins TRBV7-9 to TRBJ2-3; weak D call: TRBD2 (6 bases). The CDR3 runs to 12 residues. Germline-derived CDR1 and CDR2 are SEHNR and FQNEAQ (reference sequence). V gave up 9 bases and J gave up 4 bases, with 11 bases separating them.

The chain is built from TRBV4-1 and TRBJ2-1; D ambiguous. This CDR3 contains 18 residues. CDR1 and CDR2 from the germline V gene are MGHRA and YSYEKL. V was pared by 0 bases and J by 0 bases, with 15 bases between. In nucleotides, the CDR3 is TGCGCCAGCAGCCAAGAAGTATTTTGGCTGGCCTCCTACAATGAGCAGTTCTTC. This gives the protein CASSQEVFWLASYNEQFF.

The chain links TRBV19 to TRBJ2-3; D possibly corresponds to TRBD2 (7 bases). Germline CDR1 is LNHDA and CDR2 is SQIVND (reference sequence). V lost 5 bases to trimming and J lost 2 bases, with 17 bases between them. This CDR3 has 16 residues. The DNA of the CDR3 is TGTGCCAGTAGTTTGCTAGGGGGGGGAATCACAGATACGCAGTATTTT. This codes for CASSLLGGGITDTQYF.

The V and J genes are TRBV7-2 and TRBJ1-1, with 8 bases fitting TRBD1. Per the germline V gene, CDR1 is SGHTA and CDR2 is FQGNSA. V was pared by 5 bases and J by 11 bases, with 13 bases of the junction left unmatched. The CDR3 extends over 14 amino acids. In DNA form, the CDR3 reads TGTGCCAGCAGCCCCTACGGACAGGGAAGAGACGCTTTCTTT. This encodes CASSPYGQGRDAFF.

V is TRBV7-9 and J is TRBJ2-2, with 8 bases fitting TRBD2. The CDR3 is 14 amino acids. Per germline, CDR1 SEHNR and CDR2 FQNEAQ (reference sequence). V lost 2 bases to trimming and J lost 7 bases; unmatched junction nucleotides: 3. This chain's CDR3 is CASSLSREDGELFF. CDR3 DNA sequence: TGTGCCAGCAGCTTATCGCGGGAGGACGGGGAGCTGTTTTTT. The entire variable domain, with the rest obtained from reference TRBV7-9 and TRBJ2-2, is as follows: DTGVSQNPRHKITKRGQNVTFRCDPISEHNRLYWYRQTLGQGPEFLTYFQNEAQLEKSRLLSDRFSAERPKGSFSTLEIQRTEQGDSAMYLCASSLSREDGELFFGEGSRLTVL.

This chain connects TRBV10-3 to TRBJ1-4; no firm D call. The CDR3 runs to 13 residues. Germline-derived CDR1 and CDR2 are ENHRY and SYGVKD. V was pared by 3 bases and J by 5 bases, with 7 bases between. Here the CDR3 reads CAISEEGNEKLFF. The CDR3 DNA is TGTGCCATCAGTGAAGAGGGAAATGAAAAACTGTTTTTT.

This sequence joins TRBV7-9 and TRBJ1-2; D might be TRBD1 (6 bases). The CDR3 covers 16 residues. CDR1 and CDR2 from the germline V gene are SEHNR and FQNEAQ (reference sequence). The V end lost 5 bases, the J end lost 0 bases, and 16 bases lay between the germline ends. CDR3 sequence (DNA): TGTGCCAGCAGCCCGAGACAGGTTGAAGCTAACTATGGCTACACCTTC. It specifies CASSPRQVEANYGYTF.

The rearrangement links TRBV27 to TRBJ2-3; TRBD2 aligns across 10 bases. Trimming cost V 6 bases and J 5 bases; bases outside gene matches: 5. Germline CDR1 reads MNHEY; CDR2 reads SMNVEV (reference sequence). The CDR3 is 14 residues long. For the CDR3, the DNA is TGTGCCAGCAGGGGGACTAGCGTGAAAGATACGCAGTATTTT. Protein product: CASRGTSVKDTQYF.